This T cell receptor beta chain was recovered during a study of T cell responses to AZD1222 COVID-19 vaccine. Study results and limitations: The study found Spike-specific TCR breadth and depth rose after two AZD1222 doses.

Recipients boosted at about 4 weeks or about 12 weeks are pooled. Clones were sequenced by immunoSEQ multiplex PCR, and TCRdb holds only the in-frame ones, with some missing. The data hold roughly 180,000 clones, with about nine tenths observed a single time. This CDR3 is built from 16 residues. Germline V gives CDR1 SGHTA, CDR2 FQGNSA. Trimming left V 5 bases short and J 5 bases short, with 19 bases between. Of note for this clone: Antigen specificity is unknown.

The specimen comprised peripheral blood, sampled 28 days after the second AZD1222 dose. This TCR derives from an adult who received the AZD1222 COVID-19 vaccine. V is TRBV7-2 and J is TRBJ2-1; possible D gene TRBD2, 6 bases. The CDR3 coding sequence is TGTGCCAGCAGCCCTAAGGCTAGCGTACTTGACAATGAGCAGTTCTTC. As protein: CASSPKASVLDNEQFF.